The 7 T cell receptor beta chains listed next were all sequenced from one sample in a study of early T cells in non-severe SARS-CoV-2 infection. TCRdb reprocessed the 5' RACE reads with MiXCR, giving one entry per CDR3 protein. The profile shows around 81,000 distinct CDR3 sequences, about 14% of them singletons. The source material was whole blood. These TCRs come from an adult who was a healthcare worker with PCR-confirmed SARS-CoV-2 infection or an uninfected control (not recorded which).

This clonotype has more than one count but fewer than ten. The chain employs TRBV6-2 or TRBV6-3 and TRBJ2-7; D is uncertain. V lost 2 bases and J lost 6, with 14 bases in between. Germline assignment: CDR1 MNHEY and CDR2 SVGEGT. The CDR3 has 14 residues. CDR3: CASSYHSSTAEQYF. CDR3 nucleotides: TGTGCCAGCAGTTACCACTCGTCGACGGCCGAGCAGTACTTC.

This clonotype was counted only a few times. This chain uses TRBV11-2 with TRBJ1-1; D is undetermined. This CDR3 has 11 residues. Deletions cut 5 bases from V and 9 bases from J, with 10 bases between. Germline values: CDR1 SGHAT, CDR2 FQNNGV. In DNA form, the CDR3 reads TGTGCCAGCAGCGCAACCCTTCAAGCTTTCTTT. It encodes CASSATLQAFF.

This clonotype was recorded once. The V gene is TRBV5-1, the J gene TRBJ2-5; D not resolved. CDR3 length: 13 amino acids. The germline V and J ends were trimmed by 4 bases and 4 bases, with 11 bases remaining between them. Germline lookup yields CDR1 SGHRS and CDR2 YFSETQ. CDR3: CASSPTPRETQYF. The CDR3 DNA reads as TGCGCCAGCAGCCCCACCCCTCGAGAGACCCAGTACTTC.

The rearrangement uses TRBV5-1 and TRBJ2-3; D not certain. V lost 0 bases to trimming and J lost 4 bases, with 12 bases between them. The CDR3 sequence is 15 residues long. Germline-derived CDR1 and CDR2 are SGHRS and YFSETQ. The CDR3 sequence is CASSLGGRWPDTQYF. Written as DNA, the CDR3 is TGCGCCAGCAGCTTGGGGGGAAGATGGCCAGATACGCAGTATTTT.

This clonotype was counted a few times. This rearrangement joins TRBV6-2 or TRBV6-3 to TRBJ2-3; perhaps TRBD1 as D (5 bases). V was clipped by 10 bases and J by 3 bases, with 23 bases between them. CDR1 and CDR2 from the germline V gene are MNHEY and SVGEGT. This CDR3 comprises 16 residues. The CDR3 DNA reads TGTGCCACCTCGTTCCCTCAGGGTTTAGAAACAGATACGCAGTATTTT. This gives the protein CATSFPQGLETDTQYF.

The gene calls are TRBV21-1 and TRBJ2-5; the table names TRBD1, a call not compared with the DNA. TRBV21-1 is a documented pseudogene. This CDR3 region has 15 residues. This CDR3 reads CASPGHLLRRETQYF. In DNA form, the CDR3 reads TGTGCCAGCCCAGGACATCTCCTAAGGAGAGAGACCCAGTACTTC.

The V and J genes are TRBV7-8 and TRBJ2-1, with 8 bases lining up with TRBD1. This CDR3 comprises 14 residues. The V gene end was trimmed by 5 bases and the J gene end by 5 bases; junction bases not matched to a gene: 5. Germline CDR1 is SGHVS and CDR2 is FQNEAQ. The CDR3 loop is CASSPSQGDNEQFF. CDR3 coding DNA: TGTGCCAGCAGCCCTTCACAGGGGGACAATGAGCAGTTCTTC.